This T cell receptor beta chain was sequenced during a study of blood T cell repertoires in COVID-19. Here immunoSEQ multiplex PCR was the method, and the copy in TCRdb shows in-frame clones only, minus some. Among roughly 70,000 clones listed, about nine tenths were seen once. The CDR3 is 13 residues long. Germline CDR1 and CDR2: SNHLY and FYNNEI. V lost 8 bases, J lost 3 bases, and 5 bases stayed unmatched. The chain carries TRBV2 and TRBJ1-2, with 8 bases matching TRBD1. Input material: peripheral blood. The TCR comes from a man aged 45-65 years with active COVID-19. CDR3: CASLPDRDYGYTF. The CDR3 DNA sequence: TGTGCCAGCCTTCCGGACAGGGACTATGGCTACACCTTC.